By share of the sample, the clone carrying this TCR beta chain is medium-sized. Per germline, CDR1 SGHTA and CDR2 FQGTGA. The CDR3 length is 15 residues. V was trimmed by 2 bases and J by 0 bases, leaving 11 bases between them. This sample stems from a study of breast tumors, draining lymph nodes, adjacent tissues. TCRdb reprocessed the multiplex PCR reads with MiXCR, giving one entry per CDR3 protein. The data contain tens of thousands of distinct CDR3 sequences, around 50% of them singletons. The receptor comes from a female donor with breast cancer. Some clones in this sample may be carry-over from other donors' samples. V usage is TRBV7-3 and J usage is TRBJ2-7; a weak D match, TRBD1 (5 bases). Sequenced material: breast tumor tissue. CDR3 in amino acids: CASSLQPGNSYEQYF. The CDR3 DNA reads TGTGCCAGCAGCTTACAGCCAGGGAACTCCTACGAGCAGTACTTC.